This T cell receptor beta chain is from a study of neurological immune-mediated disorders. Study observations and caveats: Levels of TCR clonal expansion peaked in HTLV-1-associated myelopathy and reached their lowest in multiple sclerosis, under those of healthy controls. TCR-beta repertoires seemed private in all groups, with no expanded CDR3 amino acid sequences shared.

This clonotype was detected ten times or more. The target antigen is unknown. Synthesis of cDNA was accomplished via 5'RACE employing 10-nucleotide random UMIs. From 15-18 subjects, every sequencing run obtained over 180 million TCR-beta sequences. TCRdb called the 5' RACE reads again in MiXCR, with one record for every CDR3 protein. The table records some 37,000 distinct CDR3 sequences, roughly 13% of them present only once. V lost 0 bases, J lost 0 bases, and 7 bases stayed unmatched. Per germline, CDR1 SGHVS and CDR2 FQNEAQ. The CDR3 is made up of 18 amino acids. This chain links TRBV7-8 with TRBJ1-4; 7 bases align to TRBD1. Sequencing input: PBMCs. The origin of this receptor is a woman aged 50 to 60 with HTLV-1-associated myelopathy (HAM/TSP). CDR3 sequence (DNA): TGTGCCAGCAGCTTAGCCAAGACAGGGTCCACAACTAATGAAAAACTGTTTTTT. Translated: CASSLAKTGSTTNEKLFF.